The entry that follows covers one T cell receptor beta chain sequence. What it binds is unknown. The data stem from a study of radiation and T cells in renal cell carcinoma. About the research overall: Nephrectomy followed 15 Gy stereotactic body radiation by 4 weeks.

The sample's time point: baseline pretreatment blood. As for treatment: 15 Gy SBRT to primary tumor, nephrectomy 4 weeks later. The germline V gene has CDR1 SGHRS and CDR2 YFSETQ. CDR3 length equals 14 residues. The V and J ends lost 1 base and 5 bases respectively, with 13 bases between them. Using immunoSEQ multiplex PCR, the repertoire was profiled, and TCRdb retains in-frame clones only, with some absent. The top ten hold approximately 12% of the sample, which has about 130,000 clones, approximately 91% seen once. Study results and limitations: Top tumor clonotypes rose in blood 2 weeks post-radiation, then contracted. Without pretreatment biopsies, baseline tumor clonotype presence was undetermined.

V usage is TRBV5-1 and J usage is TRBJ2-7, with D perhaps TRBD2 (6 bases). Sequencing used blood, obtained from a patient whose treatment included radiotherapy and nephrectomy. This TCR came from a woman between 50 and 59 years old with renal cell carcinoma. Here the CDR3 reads CASSLSGVGHEQYF. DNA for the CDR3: TGCGCCAGCAGCTTGTCGGGGGTTGGCCACGAGCAGTACTTC.